This TCR beta chain appears in the sequencing data of a study of monozygotic twins with inflammatory bowel disease. Study outcomes and limitations: The inverse Simpson measure of TCRbeta diversity was lower in IBD patients than in healthy co-twins.

Details on this clonotype: Its cognate antigen is unknown.

During cDNA synthesis, UMIs that each contained a 6-nucleotide sample barcode were added by means of template switching. Amplification of TCRalpha and TCRbeta cDNA involved two nested PCRs that ran for about 16 and 10 cycles. Following a re-call of the 5' RACE reads, TCRdb has one entry per CDR3 protein and lacks DNA. In total, the table holds approximately 400,000 distinct CDR3 sequences. This TCR derives from a human donor with ulcerative colitis or Crohn's disease, or a healthy co-twin of an affected twin (not recorded which). The sequenced sample was blood.

The CDR3 protein is CAWVGWENTGELFF. The rearrangement uses TRBV30 and TRBJ2-2. Germline values: CDR1 GTSNPN, CDR2 SVGIG (reference sequence). The CDR3 runs to 14 residues.